This T cell receptor beta chain appears in the sequencing data of a study of CD8 T cells in Susac syndrome. Across the whole study: Patients with Susac syndrome were therapy-naive, on corticosteroids, or on intravenous immunoglobulin alone at the time that blood was drawn.

The TEMRA cells underwent FACS enrichment, while the CD8+ and CD4+ T cells underwent negative isolation. With random hexamers, roughly 0.45 to 1 ug RNA was reverse transcribed. The CDR3 of TCR beta was amplified by immunoSEQ multiplex PCR across 54 Vbeta and 13 Jbeta. In TCRdb, the immunoSEQ multiplex PCR reads were re-called with MiXCR into one record per CDR3 protein. The data show about 80,000 distinct CDR3 sequences, about 96% seen once. Germline values: CDR1 DFQATT, CDR2 SNEGSKA (reference sequence). Trimming stripped 3 bases from V and 0 bases from J, with 9 bases between. The CDR3 runs 13 residues.

The TCR was taken from a human donor with Susac syndrome. The chain employs TRBV20-1 and TRBJ2-7; D remains ambiguous. Sequencing input: CD8+ T cells from PBMCs. The CDR3 loop reads CSARTRYSYEQYF. CDR3 nucleotide sequence: TGCAGTGCTAGGACACGGTACTCCTACGAGCAGTACTTC.